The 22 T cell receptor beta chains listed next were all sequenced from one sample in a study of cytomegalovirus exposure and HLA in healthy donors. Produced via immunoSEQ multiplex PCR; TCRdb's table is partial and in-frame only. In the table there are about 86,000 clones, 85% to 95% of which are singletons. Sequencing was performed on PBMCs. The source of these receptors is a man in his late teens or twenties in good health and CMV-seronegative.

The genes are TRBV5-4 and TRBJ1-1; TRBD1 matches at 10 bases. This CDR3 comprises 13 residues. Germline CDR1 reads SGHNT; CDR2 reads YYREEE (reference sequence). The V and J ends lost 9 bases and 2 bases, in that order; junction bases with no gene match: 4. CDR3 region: CATRTGGNTEAFF. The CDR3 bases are TGTGCCACAAGGACAGGGGGAAACACTGAAGCTTTCTTT. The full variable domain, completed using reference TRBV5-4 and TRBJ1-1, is ETGVTQSPTHLIKTRGQQVTLRCSSQSGHNTVSWYQQALGQGPQFIFQYYREEENGRGNFPPRFSGLQFPNYSSELNVNALELDDSALYLCATRTGGNTEAFFGQGTRLTVV.

Written as DNA, the CDR3 is TGTGCCAGCAGCCGGGTCACGGGGGAGCTGTTTTTT. It codes for CASSRVTGELFF. This chain connects TRBV5-8 to TRBJ2-2; D uncertain. V gave up 4 bases and J gave up 8 bases, with 9 bases separating them. The germline CDR1 and CDR2 sequences are SGHTS and YDEGEE. This CDR3 comprises 12 residues.

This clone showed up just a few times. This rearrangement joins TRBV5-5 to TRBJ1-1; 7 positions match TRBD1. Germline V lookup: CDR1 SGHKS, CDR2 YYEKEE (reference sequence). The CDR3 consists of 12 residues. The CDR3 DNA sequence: TGTGCTACTGACAGGGCTGGCACTGAAGCTTTCTTT. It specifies CATDRAGTEAFF.

For the CDR3, the DNA is TGCGCCAGCAGGCCTGGGACTAGCGAAAATGAGCAGTTCTTC. Amino acid sequence: CASRPGTSENEQFF. The chain employs TRBV10-2 and TRBJ2-1, with 10 bases that match TRBD2. Germline trimming cut 6 bases from V and 7 bases from J; bases unmatched to any gene: 6. Germline values: CDR1 WSHSY, CDR2 SAAADI. The CDR3 runs to 14 residues.

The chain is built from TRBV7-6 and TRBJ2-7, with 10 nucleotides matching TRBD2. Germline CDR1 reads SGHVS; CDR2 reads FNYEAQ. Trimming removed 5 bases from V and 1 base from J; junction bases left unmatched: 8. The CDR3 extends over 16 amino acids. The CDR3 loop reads CASSARVAGGSYEQYF. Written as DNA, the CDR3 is TGTGCCAGCAGCGCCCGTGTAGCGGGAGGTTCCTACGAGCAGTACTTC.

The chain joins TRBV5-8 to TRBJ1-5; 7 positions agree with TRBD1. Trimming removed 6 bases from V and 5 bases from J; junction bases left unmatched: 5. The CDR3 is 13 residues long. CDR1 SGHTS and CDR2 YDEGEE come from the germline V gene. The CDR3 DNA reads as TGTGCCAGCATGACAGGGCAATATCAGCCCCAGCATTTT. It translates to CASMTGQYQPQHF.

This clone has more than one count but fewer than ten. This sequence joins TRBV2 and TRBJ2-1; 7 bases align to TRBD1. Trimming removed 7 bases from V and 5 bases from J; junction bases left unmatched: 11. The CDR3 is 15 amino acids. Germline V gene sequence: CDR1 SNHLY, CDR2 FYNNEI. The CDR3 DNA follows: TGTGCCAGCACTCATAGGGGGACAGAGAACAATGAGCAGTTCTTC. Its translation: CASTHRGTENNEQFF.

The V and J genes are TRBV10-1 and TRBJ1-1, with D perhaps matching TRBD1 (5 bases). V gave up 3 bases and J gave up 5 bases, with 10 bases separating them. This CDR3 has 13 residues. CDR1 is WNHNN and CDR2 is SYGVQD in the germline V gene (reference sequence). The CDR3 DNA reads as TGCGCCAGCAGTGATGGGCAGGGTACTGAAGCTTTCTTT. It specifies CASSDGQGTEAFF.

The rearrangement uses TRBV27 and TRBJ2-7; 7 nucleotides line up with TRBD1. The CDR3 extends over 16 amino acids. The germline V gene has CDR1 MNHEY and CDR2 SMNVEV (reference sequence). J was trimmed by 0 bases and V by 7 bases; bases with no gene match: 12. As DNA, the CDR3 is TGTGCCAGCACTCCAGCCGGGACAGCTTCCTCCTACGAGCAGTACTTC. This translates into CASTPAGTASSYEQYF.

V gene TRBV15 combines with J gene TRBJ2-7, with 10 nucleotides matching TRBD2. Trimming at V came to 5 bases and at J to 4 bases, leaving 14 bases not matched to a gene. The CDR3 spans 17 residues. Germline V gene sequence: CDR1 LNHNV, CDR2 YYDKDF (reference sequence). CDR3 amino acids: CATSGYLKREGPYEQYF. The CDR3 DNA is TGTGCCACCAGCGGTTACCTGAAGCGGGAGGGCCCATACGAGCAGTACTTC.

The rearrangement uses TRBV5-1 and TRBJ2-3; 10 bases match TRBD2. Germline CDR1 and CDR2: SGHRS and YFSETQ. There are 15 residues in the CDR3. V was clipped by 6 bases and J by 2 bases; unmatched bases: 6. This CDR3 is CASTPSGRDTDTQYF. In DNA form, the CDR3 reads TGCGCCAGCACCCCCAGCGGGAGGGACACAGATACGCAGTATTTT.

The CDR3 here is CASSPAYSFSYEQYF. CDR3 bases: TGTGCCAGCTCACCTGCCTACAGTTTTTCCTACGAGCAGTACTTC. The chain couples TRBV18 to TRBJ2-7; no clear D. V gave up 3 bases and J gave up 1 base, with 13 bases separating them. The CDR3 extends over 15 amino acids. Germline V lookup: CDR1 KGHSH, CDR2 LQKENI.

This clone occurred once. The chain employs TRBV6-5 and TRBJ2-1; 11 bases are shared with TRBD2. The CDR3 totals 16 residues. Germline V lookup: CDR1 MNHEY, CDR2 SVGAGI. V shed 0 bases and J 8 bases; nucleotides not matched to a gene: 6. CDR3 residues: CASSYSLSGRADEQFF. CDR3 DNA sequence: TGTGCCAGCAGTTACTCCCTTAGCGGGAGGGCCGATGAGCAGTTCTTC.

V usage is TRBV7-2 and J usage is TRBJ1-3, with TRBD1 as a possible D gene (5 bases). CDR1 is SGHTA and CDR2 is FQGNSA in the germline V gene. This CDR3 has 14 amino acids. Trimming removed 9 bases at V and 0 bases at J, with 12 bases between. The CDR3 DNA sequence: TGTGCCAGTCGCGGGGGTATCTCTGGAAACACCATATATTTT. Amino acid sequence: CASRGGISGNTIYF.

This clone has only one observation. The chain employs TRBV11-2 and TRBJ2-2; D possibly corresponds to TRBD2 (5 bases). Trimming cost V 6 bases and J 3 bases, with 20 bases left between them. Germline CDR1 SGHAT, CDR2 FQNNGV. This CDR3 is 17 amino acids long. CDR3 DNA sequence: TGTGCCAGCAGTTCCCTGATCCGGGGAGTATACACCGGGGAGCTGTTTTTT. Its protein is CASSSLIRGVYTGELFF.

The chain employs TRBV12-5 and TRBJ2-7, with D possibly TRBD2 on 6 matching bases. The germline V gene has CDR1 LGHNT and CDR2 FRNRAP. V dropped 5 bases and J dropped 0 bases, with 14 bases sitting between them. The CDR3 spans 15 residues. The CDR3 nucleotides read TGTGCTAGTGGTCCGGGGGACCGGAGCTCCTACGAGCAGTACTTC. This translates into CASGPGDRSSYEQYF.

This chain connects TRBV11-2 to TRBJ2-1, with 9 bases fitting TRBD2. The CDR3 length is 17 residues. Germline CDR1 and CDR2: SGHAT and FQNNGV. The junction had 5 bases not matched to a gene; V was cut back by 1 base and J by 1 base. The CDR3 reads CASSLVGSGGSYNEQFF. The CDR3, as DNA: TGTGCCAGCAGCTTAGTGGGTAGCGGGGGTTCCTACAATGAGCAGTTCTTC.

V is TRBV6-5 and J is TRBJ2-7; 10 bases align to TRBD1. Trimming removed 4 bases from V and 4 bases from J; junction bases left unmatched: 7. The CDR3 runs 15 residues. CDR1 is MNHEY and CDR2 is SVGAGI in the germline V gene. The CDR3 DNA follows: TGTGCCAGCAGTTCCCCGGGACAGGGGCGTTACGAGCAGTACTTC. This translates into CASSSPGQGRYEQYF.

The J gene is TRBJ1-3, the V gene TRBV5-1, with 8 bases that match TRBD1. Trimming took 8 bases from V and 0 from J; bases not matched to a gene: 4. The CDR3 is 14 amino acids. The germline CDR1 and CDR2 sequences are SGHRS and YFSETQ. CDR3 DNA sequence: TGCGCCAGTCGACAGGGGCCCTCTGGAAACACCATATATTTT. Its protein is CASRQGPSGNTIYF. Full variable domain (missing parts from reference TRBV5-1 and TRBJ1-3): KAGVTQTPRYLIKTRGQQVTLSCSPISGHRSVSWYQQTPGQGLQFLFEYFSETQRNKGNFPGRFSGRQFSNSRSEMNVSTLELGDSALYLCASRQGPSGNTIYFGEGSWLTVV.

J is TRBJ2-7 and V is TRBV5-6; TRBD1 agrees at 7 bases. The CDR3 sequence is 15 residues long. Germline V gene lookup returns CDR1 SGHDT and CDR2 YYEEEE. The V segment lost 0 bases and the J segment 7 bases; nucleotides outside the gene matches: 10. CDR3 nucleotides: TGTGCCAGCAGCTTGGTCTATTTAGACAGGGCGGAGCAGTACTTC. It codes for CASSLVYLDRAEQYF.

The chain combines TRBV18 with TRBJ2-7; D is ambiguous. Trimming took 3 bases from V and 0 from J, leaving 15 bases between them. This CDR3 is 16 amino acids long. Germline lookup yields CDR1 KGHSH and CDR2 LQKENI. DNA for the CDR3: TGTGCCAGCTCACCGGGCCAGTCGGCCCCCTCCTACGAGCAGTACTTC. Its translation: CASSPGQSAPSYEQYF.

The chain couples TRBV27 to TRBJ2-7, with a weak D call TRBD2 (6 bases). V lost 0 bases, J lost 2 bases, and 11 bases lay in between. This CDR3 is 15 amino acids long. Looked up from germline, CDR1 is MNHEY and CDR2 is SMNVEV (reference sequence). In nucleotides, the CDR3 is TGTGCCAGCAGTTTATCAGGAGGGCCCACCTACGAGCAGTACTTC. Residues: CASSLSGGPTYEQYF.